The clone carrying this TCR beta chain is labeled medium-sized (0.01 to 0.1%) based on frequency. Its specificity is unknown. CDR3 length: 16 amino acids. CDR1 and CDR2 from the germline V gene are PRHDT and FYEKMQ (reference sequence). This entry belongs to a study of CXCR3-negative and CXCR3-positive naive CD8 T cells. Whole-study results and caveats: Cryopreserved cells showed partially decreased CXCR3 expression, and most assays used fresh PBMCs. Diversity was high in both naive subsets and much lower in memory cells. Unlike memory cells, which differed, naive CXCR3-negative and CXCR3-positive cells had similar TRBV-TRBJ usage. The authors found comparable surface CD5 between naive subsets and inferred TCR strength from TRB CDR3 properties.

5' RACE with UMI labels generated the TRB cDNA libraries. From its re-call of the 5' RACE reads, TCRdb lists each CDR3 protein once, without DNA. In total, the table holds 37,000 or so distinct CDR3 sequences. This TCR came from a human donor in good health. Some clones in this sample may be carry-over from other donors' samples. This rearrangement joins TRBV13 to TRBJ2-7; checking the TCRdb D call of TRBD1 is not possible without DNA. The sequencing input was memory CD8+ T cells from blood. The CDR3 loop reads CASSLLGAFSLYEQYF.